Presented here are 3 T cell receptor beta chains from one specimen sequenced in a study of shared clonotypes between healthy human individuals (dated by TCRdb to 2020 to 2022). The library was generated by the immunoSEQ multiplex PCR assay. Imported from immuneACCESS, the table was reduced by TCRdb to in-frame sequences with V and J called. These copies leave out some clones; in studies compared against another copy, an unresolved V gene accounts for under half, and the cause of the remainder is not known. The sample has some 550,000 clones on record, almost 97% of them singletons. The leading ten clones occupy around 0.058% of the sample. Sequencing input: naive CD4+ T cells sorted from blood. What this sample's cell subset or site label stands for: CD45RA+ positively selected. All receptors derive from a woman aged 25-40 years in good health.

The chain links TRBV18 to TRBJ2-3, with 14 bases matching TRBD2. Trimming cost V 5 bases and J 4 bases; bases outside gene matches: 8. The germline CDR1 and CDR2 sequences are KGHSH and LQKENI. The CDR3 loop spans 17 amino acids. DNA of the CDR3: TGTGCCAGCTCATCGGGACTAGCGGGAGCGGCCGCAGATACGCAGTATTTT. Translating gives CASSSGLAGAAADTQYF. The variable domain in full, with the rest retrieved from reference TRBV18 and TRBJ2-3, is NAGVMQNPRHLVRRRGQEARLRCSPMKGHSHVYWYRQLPEEGLKFMVYLQKENIIDESGMPKERFSAEFPKEGPSILRIQQVVRGDSAAYFCASSSGLAGAAADTQYFGPGTRLTVL.

The CDR3 nucleotides read TGTGCCAGCAGTTGGCGTACAGGGAACACTGAAGCTTTCTTT. It codes for CASSWRTGNTEAFF. The chain links TRBV27 to TRBJ1-1; D perhaps matches TRBD1 (5 bases). The V gene lost 4 bases and the J gene lost 1 base, with 10 bases spanning the gap. The CDR3 spans 14 residues. The germline V gene has CDR1 MNHEY and CDR2 SMNVEV (reference sequence).

This clone was recorded only once. The sample carries other DNA sequences with the same CDR3. The J gene is TRBJ2-1, the V gene TRBV28; D may be TRBD1 (6 bases). Germline assignment: CDR1 MDHEN and CDR2 SYDVKM. V gave up 6 bases and J gave up 2 bases, with 8 bases separating them. This CDR3 comprises 13 residues. This chain's CDR3 is CASRDRPYNEQFF. The CDR3 bases are TGTGCCAGCAGGGACAGACCCTACAATGAGCAGTTCTTC.